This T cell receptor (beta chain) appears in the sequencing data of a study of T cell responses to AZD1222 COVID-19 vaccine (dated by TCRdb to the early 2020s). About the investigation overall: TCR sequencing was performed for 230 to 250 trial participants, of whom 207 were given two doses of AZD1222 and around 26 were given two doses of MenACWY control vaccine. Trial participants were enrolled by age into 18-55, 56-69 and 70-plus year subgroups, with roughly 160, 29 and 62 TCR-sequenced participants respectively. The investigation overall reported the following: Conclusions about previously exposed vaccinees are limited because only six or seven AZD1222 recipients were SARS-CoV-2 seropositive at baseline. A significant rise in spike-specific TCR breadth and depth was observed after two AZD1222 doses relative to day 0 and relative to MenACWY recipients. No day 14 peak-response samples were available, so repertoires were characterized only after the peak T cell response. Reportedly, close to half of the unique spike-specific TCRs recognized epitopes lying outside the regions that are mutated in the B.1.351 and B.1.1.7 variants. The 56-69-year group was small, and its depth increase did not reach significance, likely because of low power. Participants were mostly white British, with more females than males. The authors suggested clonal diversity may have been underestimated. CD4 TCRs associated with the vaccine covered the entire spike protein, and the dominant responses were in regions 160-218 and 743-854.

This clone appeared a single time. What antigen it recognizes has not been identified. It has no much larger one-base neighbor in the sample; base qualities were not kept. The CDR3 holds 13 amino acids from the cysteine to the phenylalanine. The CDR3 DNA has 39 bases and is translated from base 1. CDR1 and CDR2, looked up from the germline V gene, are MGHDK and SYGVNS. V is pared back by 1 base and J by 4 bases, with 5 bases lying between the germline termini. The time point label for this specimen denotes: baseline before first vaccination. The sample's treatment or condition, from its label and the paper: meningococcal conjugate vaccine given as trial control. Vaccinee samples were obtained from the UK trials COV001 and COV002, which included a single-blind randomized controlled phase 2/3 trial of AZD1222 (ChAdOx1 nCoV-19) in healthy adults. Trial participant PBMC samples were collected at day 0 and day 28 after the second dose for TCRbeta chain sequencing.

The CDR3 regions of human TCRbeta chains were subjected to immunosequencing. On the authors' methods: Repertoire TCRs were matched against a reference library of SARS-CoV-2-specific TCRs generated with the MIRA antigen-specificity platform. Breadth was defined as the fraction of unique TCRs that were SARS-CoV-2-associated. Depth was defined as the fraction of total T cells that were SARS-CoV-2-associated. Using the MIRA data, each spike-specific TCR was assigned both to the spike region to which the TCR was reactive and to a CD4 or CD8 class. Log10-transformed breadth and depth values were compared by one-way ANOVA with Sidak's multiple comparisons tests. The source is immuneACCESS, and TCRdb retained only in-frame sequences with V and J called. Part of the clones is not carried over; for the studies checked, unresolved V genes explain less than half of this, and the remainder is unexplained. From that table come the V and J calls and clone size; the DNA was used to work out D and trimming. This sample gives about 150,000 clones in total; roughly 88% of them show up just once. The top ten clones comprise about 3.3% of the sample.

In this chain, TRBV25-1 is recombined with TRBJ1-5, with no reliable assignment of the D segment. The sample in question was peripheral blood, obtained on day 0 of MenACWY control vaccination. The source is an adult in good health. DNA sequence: TGTGCCAGCAGTGAATGGGAGAATCAGCCCCAGCATTTT. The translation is CASSEWENQPQHF.